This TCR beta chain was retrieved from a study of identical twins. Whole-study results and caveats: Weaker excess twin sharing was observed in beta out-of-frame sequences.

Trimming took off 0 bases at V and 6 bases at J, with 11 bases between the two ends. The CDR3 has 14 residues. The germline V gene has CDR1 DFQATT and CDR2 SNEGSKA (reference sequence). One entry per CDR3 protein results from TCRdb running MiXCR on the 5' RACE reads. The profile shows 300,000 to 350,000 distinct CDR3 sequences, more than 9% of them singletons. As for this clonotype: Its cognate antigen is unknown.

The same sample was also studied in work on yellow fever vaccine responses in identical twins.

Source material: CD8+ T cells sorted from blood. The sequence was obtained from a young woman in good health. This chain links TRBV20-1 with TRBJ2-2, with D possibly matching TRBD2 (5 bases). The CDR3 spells CSARDLGAPGELFF. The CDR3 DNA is TGCAGTGCTAGAGATCTGGGAGCGCCCGGGGAGCTGTTTTTT.